The sequence of this T cell receptor (beta chain) was determined in a study of early T cells in non-severe SARS-CoV-2 infection. Study-level information: Sequencing of bulk RNA from unsorted whole blood was done, without chain pairing.

As part of library construction, unique molecular identifiers were attached to individual cDNA molecules. TCRdb ran MiXCR on the 5' RACE reads and lists one entry per CDR3 protein. The table lists approximately 120,000 distinct CDR3 sequences, about 15% of them singletons. Study findings and constraints: Private and CD4 specificities were missed by VDJdb matching, which favored anti-spike CD8 responses.

This clonotype was counted a few times. What it recognizes is unknown. Sequenced material: whole blood. The sequence derives from an adult who was a healthcare worker with PCR-confirmed SARS-CoV-2 infection or an uninfected control (not recorded which).

In DNA form, the CDR3 reads TGTGCCAGCAGCCCCTATTCCGACGGGGGCAATCAGCCCCAGCATTTT. Protein product: CASSPYSDGGNQPQHF. The chain links TRBV7-3 to TRBJ1-5; D is undetermined. From germline, CDR1 is SGHTA and CDR2 FQGTGA. V was clipped by 5 bases and J by 2 bases, with 16 bases between them. The CDR3 totals 16 residues.